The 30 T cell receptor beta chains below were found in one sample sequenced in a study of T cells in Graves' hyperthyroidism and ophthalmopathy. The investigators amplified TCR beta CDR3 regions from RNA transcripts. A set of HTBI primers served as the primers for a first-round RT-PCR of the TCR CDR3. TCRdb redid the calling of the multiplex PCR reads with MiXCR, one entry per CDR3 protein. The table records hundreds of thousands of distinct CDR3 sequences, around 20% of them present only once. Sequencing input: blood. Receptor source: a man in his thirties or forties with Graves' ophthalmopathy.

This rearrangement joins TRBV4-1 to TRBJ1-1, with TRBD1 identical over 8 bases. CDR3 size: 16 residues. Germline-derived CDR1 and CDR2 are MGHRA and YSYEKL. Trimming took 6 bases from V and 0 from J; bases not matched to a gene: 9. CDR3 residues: CASRAWTGQMNTEAFF. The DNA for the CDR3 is TGCGCCAGCAGGGCTTGGACAGGGCAAATGAACACTGAAGCTTTCTTT.

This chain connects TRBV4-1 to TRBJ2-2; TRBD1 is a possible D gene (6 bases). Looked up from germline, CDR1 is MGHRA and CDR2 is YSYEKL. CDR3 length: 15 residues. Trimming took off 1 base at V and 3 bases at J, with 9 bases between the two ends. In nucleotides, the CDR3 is TGCGCCAGCAGCCAAGGGGACATCCACACCGGGGAGCTGTTTTTT. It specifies CASSQGDIHTGELFF.

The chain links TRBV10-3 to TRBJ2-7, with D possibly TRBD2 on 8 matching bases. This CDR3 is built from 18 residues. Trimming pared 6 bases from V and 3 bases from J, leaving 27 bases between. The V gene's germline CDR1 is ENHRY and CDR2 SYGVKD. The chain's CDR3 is CAIRHGEGASGPDYEQYF. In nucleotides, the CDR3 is TGTGCCATCAGGCACGGAGAGGGGGCTAGCGGGCCTGACTACGAGCAGTACTTC.

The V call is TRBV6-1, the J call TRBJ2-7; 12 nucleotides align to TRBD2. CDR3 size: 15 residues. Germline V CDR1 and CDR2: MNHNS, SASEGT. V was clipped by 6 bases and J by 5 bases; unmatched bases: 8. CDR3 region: CASRLTSGSSHEQYF. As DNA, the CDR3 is TGTGCCAGCAGGCTGACTAGCGGGAGTTCCCACGAGCAGTACTTC.

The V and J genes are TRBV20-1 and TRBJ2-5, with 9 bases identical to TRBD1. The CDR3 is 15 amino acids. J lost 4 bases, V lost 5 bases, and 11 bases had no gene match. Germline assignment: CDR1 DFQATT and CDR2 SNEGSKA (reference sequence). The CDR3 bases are TGCAGTGCTTCCGGGACAGGGTCTGTCGTAGAGACCCAGTACTTC. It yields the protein CSASGTGSVVETQYF.

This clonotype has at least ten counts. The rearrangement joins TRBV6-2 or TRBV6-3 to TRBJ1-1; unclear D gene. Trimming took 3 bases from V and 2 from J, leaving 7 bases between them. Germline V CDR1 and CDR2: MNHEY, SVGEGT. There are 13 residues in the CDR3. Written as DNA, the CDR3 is TGTGCCAGCAGTTATACAGAAAACACTGAAGCTTTCTTT. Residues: CASSYTENTEAFF.

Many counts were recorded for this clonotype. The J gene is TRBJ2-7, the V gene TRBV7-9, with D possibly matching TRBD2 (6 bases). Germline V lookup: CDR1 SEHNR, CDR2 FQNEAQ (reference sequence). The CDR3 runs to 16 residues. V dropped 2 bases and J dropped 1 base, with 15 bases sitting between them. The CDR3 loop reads CASSLTERAPSYEQYF. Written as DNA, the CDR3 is TGTGCCAGCAGCTTAACTGAGCGGGCCCCTTCCTACGAGCAGTACTTC.

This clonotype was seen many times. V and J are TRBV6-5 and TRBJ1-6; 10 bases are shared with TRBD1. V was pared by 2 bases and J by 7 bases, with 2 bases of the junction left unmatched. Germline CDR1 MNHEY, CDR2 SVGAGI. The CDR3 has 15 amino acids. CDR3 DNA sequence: TGTGCCAGCAGTTACGCGGACAGGGGGAATTCACCCCTCCACTTT. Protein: CASSYADRGNSPLHF.

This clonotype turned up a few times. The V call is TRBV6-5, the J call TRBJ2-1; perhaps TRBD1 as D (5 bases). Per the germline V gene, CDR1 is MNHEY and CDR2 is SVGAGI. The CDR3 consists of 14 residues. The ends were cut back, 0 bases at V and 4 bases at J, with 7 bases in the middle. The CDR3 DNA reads TGTGCCAGCAGTTACTCGACAGCTTACAATGAGCAGTTCTTC. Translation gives CASSYSTAYNEQFF.

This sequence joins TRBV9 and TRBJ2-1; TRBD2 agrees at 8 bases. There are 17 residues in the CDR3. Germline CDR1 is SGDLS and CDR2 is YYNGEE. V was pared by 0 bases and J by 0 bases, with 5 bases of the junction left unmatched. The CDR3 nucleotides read TGTGCCAGCAGCGTAGGGGGCGGGGGGAGCTCCTACAATGAGCAGTTCTTC. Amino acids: CASSVGGGGSSYNEQFF.

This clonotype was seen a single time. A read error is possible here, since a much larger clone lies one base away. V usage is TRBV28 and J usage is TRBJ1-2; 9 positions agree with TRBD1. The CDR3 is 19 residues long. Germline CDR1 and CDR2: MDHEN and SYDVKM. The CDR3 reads CASRPHTGGIVYRGYGYAF. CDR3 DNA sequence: TGTGCCAGCAGACCTCACACAGGGGGCATTGTTTACAGGGGCTATGGCTACGCCTTC.

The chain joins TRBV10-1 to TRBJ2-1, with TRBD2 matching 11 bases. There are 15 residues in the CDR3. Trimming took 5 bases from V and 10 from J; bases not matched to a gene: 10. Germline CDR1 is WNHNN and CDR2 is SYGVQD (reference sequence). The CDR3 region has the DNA TGCGCCAGCAGTCGGGGACTAGCGGAGGCAAGCGAGCAGTTCTTC. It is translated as CASSRGLAEASEQFF.

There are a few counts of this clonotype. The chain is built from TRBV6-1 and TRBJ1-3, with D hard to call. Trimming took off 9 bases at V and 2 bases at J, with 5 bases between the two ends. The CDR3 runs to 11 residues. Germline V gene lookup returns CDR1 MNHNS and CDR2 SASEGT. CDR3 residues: CARAPGNTIYF. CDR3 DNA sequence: TGTGCCAGGGCCCCTGGAAACACCATATATTTT.

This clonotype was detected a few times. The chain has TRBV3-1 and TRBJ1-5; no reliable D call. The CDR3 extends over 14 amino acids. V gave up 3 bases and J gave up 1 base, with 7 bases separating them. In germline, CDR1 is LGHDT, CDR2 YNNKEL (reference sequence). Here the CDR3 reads CASSQSLSNQPQHF. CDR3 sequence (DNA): TGTGCCAGCAGCCAGTCCCTAAGCAATCAGCCCCAGCATTTT.

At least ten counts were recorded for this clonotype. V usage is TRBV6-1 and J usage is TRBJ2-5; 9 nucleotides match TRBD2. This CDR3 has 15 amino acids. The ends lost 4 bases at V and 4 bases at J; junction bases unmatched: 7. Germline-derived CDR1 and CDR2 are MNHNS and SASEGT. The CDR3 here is CASSGSSGMGETQYF. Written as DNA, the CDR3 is TGTGCCAGCAGTGGATCTAGCGGGATGGGAGAGACCCAGTACTTC.

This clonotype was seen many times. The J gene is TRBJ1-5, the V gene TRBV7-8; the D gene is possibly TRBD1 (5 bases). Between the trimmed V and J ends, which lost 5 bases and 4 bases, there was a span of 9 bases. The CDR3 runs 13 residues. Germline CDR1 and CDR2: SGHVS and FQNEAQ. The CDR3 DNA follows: TGTGCCAGCAGCGGGGACTGGAATCAGCCCCAGCATTTT. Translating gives CASSGDWNQPQHF.

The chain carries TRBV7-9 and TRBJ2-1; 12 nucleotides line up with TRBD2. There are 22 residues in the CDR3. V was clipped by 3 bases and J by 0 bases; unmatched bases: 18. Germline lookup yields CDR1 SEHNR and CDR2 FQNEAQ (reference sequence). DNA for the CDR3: TGTGCCAGCAGCTTGTTAATCCTGACTAGCGGGAGTTTTACCAGCTCCTACAATGAGCAGTTCTTC. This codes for CASSLLILTSGSFTSSYNEQFF.

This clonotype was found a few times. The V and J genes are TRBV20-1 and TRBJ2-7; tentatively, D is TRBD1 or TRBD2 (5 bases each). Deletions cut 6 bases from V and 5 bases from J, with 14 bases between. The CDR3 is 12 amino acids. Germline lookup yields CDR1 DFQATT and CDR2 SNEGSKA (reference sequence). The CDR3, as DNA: TGCAGTGCCACGGGACCAGTTAACGAGCAGTACTTC. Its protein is CSATGPVNEQYF.

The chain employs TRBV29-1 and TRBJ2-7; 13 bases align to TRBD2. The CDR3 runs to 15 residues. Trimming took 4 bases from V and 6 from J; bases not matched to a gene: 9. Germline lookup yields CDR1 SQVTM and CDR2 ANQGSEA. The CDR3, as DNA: TGCAGCGTTGGGACTAGCGGGAGAGGTCGCGGCGAGCAGTACTTC. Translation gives CSVGTSGRGRGEQYF.

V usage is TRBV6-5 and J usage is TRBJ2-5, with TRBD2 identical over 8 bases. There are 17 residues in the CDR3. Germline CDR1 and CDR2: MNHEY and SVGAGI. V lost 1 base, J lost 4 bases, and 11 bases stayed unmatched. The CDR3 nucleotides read TGTGCCAGCAGTTACTACCCCGGACTAGCTGGGGCAGAGACCCAGTACTTC. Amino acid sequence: CASSYYPGLAGAETQYF.

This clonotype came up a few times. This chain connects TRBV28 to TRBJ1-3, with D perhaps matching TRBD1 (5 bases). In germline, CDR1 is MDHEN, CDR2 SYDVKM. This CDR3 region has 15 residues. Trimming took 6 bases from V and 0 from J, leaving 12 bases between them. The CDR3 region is CASRPDRSSGNTIYF. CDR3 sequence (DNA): TGTGCCAGCAGACCTGACAGAAGCTCTGGAAACACCATATATTTT.

The DNA for the CDR3 is TGTGCCAGCAGCCTTTGGGAGACAGAGCAGTACTTC. Amino acid sequence: CASSLWETEQYF. The chain uses TRBV6-2 or TRBV6-3 and TRBJ2-7; possibly TRBD2 for D (5 bases). Germline V CDR1 and CDR2: MNHEY, SVGEGT. Trimming removed 6 bases at V and 7 bases at J, with 13 bases between. The CDR3 is 12 residues long.

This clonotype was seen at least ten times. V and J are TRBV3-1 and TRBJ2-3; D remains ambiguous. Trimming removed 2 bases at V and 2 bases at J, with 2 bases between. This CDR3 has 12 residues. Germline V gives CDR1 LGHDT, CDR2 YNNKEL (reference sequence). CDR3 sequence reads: CASSQLTDTQYF. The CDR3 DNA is TGTGCCAGCAGCCAACTCACAGATACGCAGTATTTT.

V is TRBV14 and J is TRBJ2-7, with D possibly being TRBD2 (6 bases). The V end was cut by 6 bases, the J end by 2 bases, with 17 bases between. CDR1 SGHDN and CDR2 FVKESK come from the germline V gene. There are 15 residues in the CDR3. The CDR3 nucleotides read TGTGCCAGCAGACCTACTAGCAGCCCAGCCTACGAGCAGTACTTC. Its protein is CASRPTSSPAYEQYF.

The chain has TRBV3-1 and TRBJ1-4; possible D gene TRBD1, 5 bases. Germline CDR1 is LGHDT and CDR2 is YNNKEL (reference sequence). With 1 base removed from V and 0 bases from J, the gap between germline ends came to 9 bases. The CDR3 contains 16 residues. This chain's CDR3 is CASSQAMGPTNEKLFF. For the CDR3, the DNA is TGTGCCAGCAGCCAAGCTATGGGACCAACTAATGAAAAACTGTTTTTT.

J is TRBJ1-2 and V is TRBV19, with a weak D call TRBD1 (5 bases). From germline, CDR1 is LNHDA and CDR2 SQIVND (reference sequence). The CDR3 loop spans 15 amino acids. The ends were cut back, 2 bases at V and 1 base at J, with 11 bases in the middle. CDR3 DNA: TGTGCCAGTAGTATATGGGGCGCCCGTAACTATGGCTACACCTTC. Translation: CASSIWGARNYGYTF.

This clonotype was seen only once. CDR3 coding DNA: TGTGCCAGCAGCAAACAGATTAATGAAAAACTGTTTTTT. Its protein is CASSKQINEKLFF. This chain uses TRBV9 with TRBJ1-4; D not certain. This CDR3 has 13 residues. Trimming took off 4 bases at V and 4 bases at J, with 8 bases between the two ends. Looked up from germline, CDR1 is SGDLS and CDR2 is YYNGEE. The entire variable domain, with the rest obtained from reference TRBV9 and TRBJ1-4, is as follows: DSGVTQTPKHLITATGQRVTLRCSPRSGDLSVYWYQQSLDQGLQFLIQYYNGEERAKGNILERFSAQQFPDLHSELNLSSLELGDSALYFCASSKQINEKLFFGSGTQLSVL.

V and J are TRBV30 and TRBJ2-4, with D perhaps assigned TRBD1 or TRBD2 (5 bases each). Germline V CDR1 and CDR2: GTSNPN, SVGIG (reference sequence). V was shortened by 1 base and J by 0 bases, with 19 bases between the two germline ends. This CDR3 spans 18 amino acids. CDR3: CAWSDRYGTVVAKNIQYF. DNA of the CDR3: TGTGCCTGGAGTGACCGATACGGGACGGTGGTAGCCAAAAACATTCAGTACTTC. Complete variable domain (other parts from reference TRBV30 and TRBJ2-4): SQTIHQWPATLVQPVGSPLSLECTVEGTSNPNLYWYRQAAGRGLQLLFYSVGIGQISSEVPQNLSASRPQDRQFILSSKKLLLSDSGFYLCAWSDRYGTVVAKNIQYFGAGTRLSVL.

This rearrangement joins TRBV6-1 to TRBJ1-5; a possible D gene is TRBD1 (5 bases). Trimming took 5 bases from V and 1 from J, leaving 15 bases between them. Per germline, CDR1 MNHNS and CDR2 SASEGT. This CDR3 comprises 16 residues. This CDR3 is CASSRPLWDSNQPQHF. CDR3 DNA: TGTGCCAGCAGTCGTCCCCTTTGGGACAGCAATCAGCCCCAGCATTTT.

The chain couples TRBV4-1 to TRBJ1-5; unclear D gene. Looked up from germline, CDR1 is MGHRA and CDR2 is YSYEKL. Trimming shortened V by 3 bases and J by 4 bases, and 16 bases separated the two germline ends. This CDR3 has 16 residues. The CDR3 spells CASSHSSVGGNQPQHF. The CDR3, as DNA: TGCGCCAGCAGCCACTCTTCAGTTGGAGGAAATCAGCCCCAGCATTTT.